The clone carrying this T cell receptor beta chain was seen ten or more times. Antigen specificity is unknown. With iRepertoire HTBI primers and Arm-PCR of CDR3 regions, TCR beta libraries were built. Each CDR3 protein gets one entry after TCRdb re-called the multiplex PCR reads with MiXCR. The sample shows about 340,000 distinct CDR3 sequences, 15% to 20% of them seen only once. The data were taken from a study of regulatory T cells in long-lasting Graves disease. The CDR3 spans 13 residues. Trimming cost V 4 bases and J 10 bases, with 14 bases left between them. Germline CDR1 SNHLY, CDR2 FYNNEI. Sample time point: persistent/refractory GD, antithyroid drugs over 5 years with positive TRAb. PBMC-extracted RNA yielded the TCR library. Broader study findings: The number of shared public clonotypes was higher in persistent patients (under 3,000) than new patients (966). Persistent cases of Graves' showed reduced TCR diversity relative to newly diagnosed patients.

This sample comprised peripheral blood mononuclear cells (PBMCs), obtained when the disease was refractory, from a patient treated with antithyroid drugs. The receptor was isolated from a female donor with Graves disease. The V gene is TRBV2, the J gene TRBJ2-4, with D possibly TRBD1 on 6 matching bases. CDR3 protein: CASSGLGRGIQYF. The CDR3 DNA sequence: TGTGCCAGCAGTGGCCTGGGCAGGGGAATTCAGTACTTC.